These 27 T cell receptor beta chains share one sample of origin, sequenced in a study of cytomegalovirus exposure and HLA in healthy donors. PCR amplification relied on 60 Vbeta primers (plus 13 Jbeta primers). The table came from immunoSEQ multiplex PCR; TCRdb's copy has only in-frame clones and leaves some out. The sample comprises roughly 120,000 clones, around 10% of which are singletons, and approximately 3% rests with the top ten. The material sequenced was PBMCs. Source of these receptors: a man aged 30 to 39 in good health and CMV-seronegative.

The sample holds a few counts of this clone. The genes are TRBV11-2 and TRBJ1-2; TRBD1 aligns across 8 bases. Germline assignment: CDR1 SGHAT and CDR2 FQNNGV. This CDR3 region has 15 residues. Germline trimming cut 4 bases from V and 0 bases from J; bases unmatched to any gene: 4. For the CDR3, the DNA is TGTGCCAGCAGCTCCCCGGACAGGGCTAACTATGGCTACACCTTC. The encoded protein is CASSSPDRANYGYTF.

This clone came up once. This chain joins TRBV27 and TRBJ2-2; 7 bases are shared with TRBD2. The CDR3 is 14 residues long. The germline gives CDR1 MNHEY, CDR2 SMNVEV (reference sequence). J gave up 5 bases and V 8 bases, and 8 bases lay outside the gene matches. The CDR3, as DNA: TGTGCCAGCGGACGGGAGGCTCGGACCGGGGAGCTGTTTTTT. Protein: CASGREARTGELFF.

As for this clone: The junction departs from the called germline gene at one end, perhaps through a read error. The chain links TRBV19 to TRBJ1-5; perhaps TRBD1 as D (6 bases). CDR1 is LNHDA and CDR2 is SQIVND in the germline V gene (reference sequence). The CDR3 sequence is 15 residues long. The CDR3 DNA follows: TGTGCCAGTAGTCTGAATCAACAGGGCAATCGGCCCCAGCATTTT. Its translation: CASSLNQQGNRPQHF.

The CDR3 bases are TGTGCCAGCAGCAACCCGGGGGGTAACACCATATATTTT. Its translation is CASSNPGGNTIYF. This chain links TRBV7-9 with TRBJ1-3, with a tentative D call TRBD1 (5 bases). Looked up from germline, CDR1 is SEHNR and CDR2 is FQNEAQ (reference sequence). The germline V and J ends were trimmed by 5 bases and 7 bases, with 12 bases remaining between them. There are 13 residues in the CDR3. Full variable domain (outside the CDR3, taken from reference TRBV7-9 and TRBJ1-3): DTGVSQNPRHKITKRGQNVTFRCDPISEHNRLYWYRQTLGQGPEFLTYFQNEAQLEKSRLLSDRFSAERPKGSFSTLEIQRTEQGDSAMYLCASSNPGGNTIYFGEGSWLTVV.

The chain carries TRBV6-5 and TRBJ2-5, with TRBD1 identical over 12 bases. The V gene's germline CDR1 is MNHEY and CDR2 SVGAGI. Trimming took 5 bases from V and 5 from J; bases not matched to a gene: 6. The CDR3 extends over 15 amino acids. CDR3 loop: CASSTGQGASETQYF. The CDR3 nucleotides read TGTGCCAGCAGTACGGGACAGGGGGCCTCCGAGACCCAGTACTTC.

CDR3 in amino acids: CASSLGTFFYSTDTQYF. CDR3 DNA: TGTGCCAGCAGTTTAGGGACATTTTTCTATAGCACAGATACGCAGTATTTT. This chain links TRBV27 with TRBJ2-3; tentative D call: TRBD1 (6 bases). The germline gives CDR1 MNHEY, CDR2 SMNVEV (reference sequence). The V end was cut by 2 bases, the J end by 0 bases, with 15 bases between. The CDR3 length is 17 residues.

This clone was found a few times. The chain has TRBV19 and TRBJ2-7, with D perhaps TRBD2 (5 bases). V lost 8 bases and J lost 5, with 13 bases in between. Germline-derived CDR1 and CDR2 are LNHDA and SQIVND (reference sequence). CDR3 length equals 12 residues. CDR3 sequence reads: CASSETRDEQYF. In nucleotides, the CDR3 is TGTGCCAGTTCAGAAACGAGGGACGAGCAGTACTTC.

This clone has just a few counts. V usage is TRBV5-1 and J usage is TRBJ2-2; TRBD2 matches 11 bases. Germline values: CDR1 SGHRS, CDR2 YFSETQ. This CDR3 spans 16 amino acids. V was clipped by 0 bases and J by 6 bases; unmatched bases: 4. The CDR3 bases are TGCGCCAGCAGCTTGGGGACTAGCGGGTACCCCGGGGAGCTGTTTTTT. It is translated as CASSLGTSGYPGELFF.

V is TRBV28 and J is TRBJ1-6; TRBD1 matches at 7 bases. The junction had 1 base not matched to a gene; V was cut back by 8 bases and J by 6 bases. This CDR3 comprises 12 residues. Germline V gene data show CDR1 as MDHEN and CDR2 as SYDVKM. This chain's CDR3 is CASGTANSPLHF. The CDR3 nucleotides read TGTGCCAGCGGGACAGCTAATTCACCCCTCCACTTT.

This clone has only a few counts. The rearrangement uses TRBV12-2 and TRBJ2-5; the table gives TRBD1 as D, unverified against the DNA. TRBV12-2 is assigned pseudogene status. This CDR3 has 17 amino acids. CDR3 DNA sequence: TGTGCAAGTCGCCCAGCTTTCGGACAGGTTCTACAAGAGACCCAGTACTTC. This translates into CASRPAFGQVLQETQYF.

This clone was found a few times. The gene calls are TRBV4-1 and TRBJ2-7, with 8 bases lining up with TRBD2. V was clipped by 0 bases and J by 4 bases; unmatched bases: 17. The CDR3 totals 19 residues. Germline loops: CDR1 MGHRA, CDR2 YSYEKL. The CDR3 sequence is CASSQDEGRTGGPSYEQYF. The CDR3 coding sequence is TGCGCCAGCAGCCAAGATGAGGGCCGAACGGGAGGGCCCTCGTACGAGCAGTACTTC.

The chain combines TRBV18 with TRBJ2-5; maybe TRBD1 (6 bases). Trimming stripped 3 bases from V and 7 bases from J, with 18 bases between. The CDR3 is 15 amino acids. Per the germline V gene, CDR1 is KGHSH and CDR2 is LQKENI. CDR3 coding DNA: TGTGCCAGCTCACCCCCCGGGACACCACTCGGGACCCAGTACTTC. Encoded protein: CASSPPGTPLGTQYF.

This clone came up a few times. The V gene is TRBV2, the J gene TRBJ1-2, with 12 bases that match TRBD1. The length of the CDR3 is 15 residues. Germline lookup yields CDR1 SNHLY and CDR2 FYNNEI. V lost 4 bases and J lost 8; bases outside the gene matches: 8. CDR3: CASSVGTGGMKGYTF. CDR3 DNA: TGTGCCAGCAGTGTCGGGACAGGGGGCATGAAGGGCTACACCTTC.

The chain links TRBV10-3 to TRBJ2-5; D may be TRBD1 (6 bases). V was trimmed by 8 bases and J by 5 bases, leaving 15 bases between them. CDR3 length: 13 amino acids. Germline V gene sequence: CDR1 ENHRY, CDR2 SYGVKD. The CDR3 coding sequence is TGTGCCATCCAAGCAGGGGTCAGGGAGACCCAGTACTTC. Its protein product is CAIQAGVRETQYF.

This rearrangement joins TRBV6-5 to TRBJ2-7; the match to TRBD2 covers 8 bases. The CDR3 length is 13 residues. The V segment lost 6 bases and the J segment 6 bases; nucleotides outside the gene matches: 7. Germline V CDR1 and CDR2: MNHEY, SVGAGI. In nucleotides, the CDR3 is TGTGCCAGCAGACGGGGACTAGTAGGCGAGCAGTACTTC. Protein product: CASRRGLVGEQYF.

This clone has just a few counts. The chain recombines TRBV11-2 with TRBJ2-7; 8 positions agree with TRBD1. The CDR3 has 15 residues. With V trimmed by 5 bases and J by 6 bases, 12 bases remained unmatched. In germline, CDR1 is SGHAT, CDR2 FQNNGV. The chain's CDR3 is CASSLRTGMGGEQYF. As DNA, the CDR3 is TGTGCCAGCAGCCTGCGGACAGGGATGGGAGGCGAGCAGTACTTC.

This clone has only a few counts. This sequence joins TRBV28 and TRBJ2-1, with 8 bases matching TRBD1. Per germline, CDR1 MDHEN and CDR2 SYDVKM. With 7 bases clipped from V and 1 base from J, the junction kept 3 bases outside the gene matches. CDR3 length: 14 residues. CDR3 coding DNA: TGTGCCAGCACCCGACAGGGGTCCTACAATGAGCAGTTCTTC. It yields the protein CASTRQGSYNEQFF.

This clone showed up just a few times. The chain carries TRBV5-1 and TRBJ2-2, with 9 nucleotides matching TRBD2. From germline, CDR1 is SGHRS and CDR2 YFSETQ. This CDR3 region has 16 residues. Trimming at V came to 3 bases and at J to 6 bases, leaving 9 bases not matched to a gene. CDR3 bases: TGCGCCAGCAGCTCAGTAGCGGGGGCCCAGGCCGGGGAGCTGTTTTTT. Residues: CASSSVAGAQAGELFF.

This clone was detected only a few times. V is TRBV5-1 and J is TRBJ1-5; 9 nucleotides agree with TRBD1. The CDR3 runs 15 residues. V lost 4 bases to trimming and J lost 2 bases; unmatched junction nucleotides: 4. Germline CDR1 SGHRS, CDR2 YFSETQ. The CDR3 spells CASSGGQGGNQPQHF. The DNA of the CDR3 is TGCGCCAGCAGCGGGGGACAGGGAGGCAATCAGCCCCAGCATTTT.

This clone was seen a handful of times. The gene calls are TRBV9 and TRBJ2-6; a weak D match, TRBD1 (5 bases). Trimming removed 4 bases at V and 2 bases at J, with 19 bases between. The CDR3 has 18 amino acids. Germline CDR1 and CDR2: SGDLS and YYNGEE. CDR3 region: CASSPTPQGQTGANVLTF. The CDR3 DNA reads TGTGCCAGCAGCCCAACCCCGCAGGGCCAAACTGGGGCCAACGTCCTGACTTTC. Combining the CDR3 with reference TRBV9 and TRBJ2-6 gives the whole variable domain DSGVTQTPKHLITATGQRVTLRCSPRSGDLSVYWYQQSLDQGLQFLIQYYNGEERAKGNILERFSAQQFPDLHSELNLSSLELGDSALYFCASSPTPQGQTGANVLTFGAGSRLTVL.

V is TRBV13 and J is TRBJ2-7; 10 positions agree with TRBD1. The V gene end was trimmed by 4 bases and the J gene end by 5 bases; junction bases not matched to a gene: 5. This CDR3 is 14 amino acids long. Per germline, CDR1 PRHDT and CDR2 FYEKMQ (reference sequence). The CDR3 sequence is CASSSDRGRNEQYF. In DNA form, the CDR3 reads TGTGCCAGCAGCTCCGACAGGGGGCGGAACGAGCAGTACTTC.

This clone was picked up a small number of times. The chain has TRBV4-1 and TRBJ2-5, with D maybe TRBD2 (6 bases). Germline V gene data show CDR1 as MGHRA and CDR2 as YSYEKL. This CDR3 spans 14 amino acids. Trimming took 2 bases from V and 4 from J, leaving 11 bases between them. The CDR3 loop reads CASSQPGLLETQYF. CDR3 coding DNA: TGCGCCAGCAGCCAACCGGGACTTTTAGAGACCCAGTACTTC.

This clone was detected a few times. The rearrangement links TRBV29-1 to TRBJ2-5, with D uncertain. CDR3 length: 10 amino acids. The V gene's germline CDR1 is SQVTM and CDR2 ANQGSEA. Trimming stripped 7 bases from V and 2 bases from J, with 5 bases between. CDR3 sequence: CSGRQETQYF. The CDR3 bases are TGCAGCGGTCGGCAAGAGACCCAGTACTTC. Full variable domain (remainder filled in from reference TRBV29-1 and TRBJ2-5): SAVISQKPSRDICQRGTSLTIQCQVDSQVTMMFWYRQQPGQSLTLIATANQGSEATYESGFVIDKFPISRPNLTFSTLTVSNMSPEDSSIYLCSGRQETQYFGPGTRLLVL.

In its sample, this clone was seen a few times. The J gene is TRBJ1-2, the V gene TRBV5-5; D is possibly TRBD1 (5 bases). The CDR3 contains 14 residues. CDR1 and CDR2 (germline): SGHKS, YYEKEE (reference sequence). Trimming pared 1 base from V and 3 bases from J, leaving 10 bases between. CDR3 region: CASSLQQGYYGYTF. In DNA, the CDR3 is TGTGCCAGCAGCTTGCAGCAGGGCTACTATGGCTACACCTTC.

This clone was detected only a few times. The chain links TRBV7-9 to TRBJ1-2; the match to TRBD1 covers 11 bases. After removal of 1 base from V and 4 bases from J, the junction contained 8 bases not matched to a gene. The germline V gene has CDR1 SEHNR and CDR2 FQNEAQ (reference sequence). This CDR3 has 17 residues. The CDR3 DNA reads as TGTGCCAGCAGCTTAGGAGGGGACAGGGGGAAACTCTATGGCTACACCTTC. Protein: CASSLGGDRGKLYGYTF. The full variable domain, its missing parts supplied by reference TRBV7-9 and TRBJ1-2, is DTGVSQNPRHKITKRGQNVTFRCDPISEHNRLYWYRQTLGQGPEFLTYFQNEAQLEKSRLLSDRFSAERPKGSFSTLEIQRTEQGDSAMYLCASSLGGDRGKLYGYTFGSGTRLTVV.

This clone appeared a few times. This chain uses TRBV6-5 with TRBJ2-3, with 9 bases that match TRBD1. The CDR3 loop spans 13 amino acids. Germline V gives CDR1 MNHEY, CDR2 SVGAGI. Losses at the gene ends were 4 bases for V and 5 bases for J; bases not matched to a gene: 1. In nucleotides, the CDR3 is TGTGCCAGCAGTTTGGACAGGGGAGATACGCAGTATTTT. Translating gives CASSLDRGDTQYF.

The table lists this clone with a few counts. This chain connects TRBV5-6 to TRBJ2-1, with 12 bases matching TRBD2. Germline values: CDR1 SGHDT, CDR2 YYEEEE. V shed 2 bases and J 4 bases; nucleotides not matched to a gene: 4. This CDR3 contains 16 residues. DNA of the CDR3: TGTGCCAGCAGCTTCCAACTAGCGGGGGGTTACAATGAGCAGTTCTTC. Translating gives CASSFQLAGGYNEQFF.